A selection of T cell receptor beta chains follows, all from one sample in a study of regulatory T cells in long-lasting Graves disease. TCRdb recomputed calls from the multiplex PCR reads with MiXCR, one row per CDR3 protein. The sample holds about 520,000 distinct CDR3 sequences, about 12% seen once. The same data also went into a second study, on T cells in Graves' hyperthyroidism and ophthalmopathy.

Sequencing used peripheral blood mononuclear cells (PBMCs), obtained at new diagnosis, from a patient treated with antithyroid drugs. All receptors derive from a woman aged 25 to 39 with Graves disease. Both conserved end residues are part of each CDR3. The D gene is left open where the match is weak. Clone size, where shown, is once, few, many, or a class for clones that have expanded.

size	D	J	V	CDR3	DNA
many	TRBD1	TRBJ1-2	TRBV2	CASSVTGGEGGYTF	TGTGCCAGCAGTGTCACAGGGGGCGAGGGTGGCTACACCTTC
many	NA	TRBJ1-1	TRBV10-3	CAIRVSVNTEAFF	TGTGCCATCAGGGTCAGTGTCAACACTGAAGCTTTCTTT
NA	NA	TRBJ1-3	TRBV20-1	CSAAGRLNTIYF	TGCAGTGCGGCCGGCCGTCTAAACACCATATATTTT
few	NA	TRBJ1-5	TRBV4-3	CASSQEPVGGGVGQPQHF	TGCGCCAGCAGCCAAGAGCCCGTGGGGGGGGGCGTGGGTCAGCCCCAGCATTTT
few	NA	TRBJ2-3	TRBV19	CASSIQPWATQYF	TGTGCCAGTAGTATACAGCCGTGGGCTACGCAGTATTTT
NA	TRBD1	TRBJ2-5	TRBV2	CASSTGTGLRETQYF	TGTGCCAGCAGTACCGGGACAGGGCTGCGAGAGACCCAGTACTTC
many	TRBD1	TRBJ2-5	TRBV5-4	CASNRGWEETQYF	TGTGCCAGCAACAGGGGTTGGGAAGAGACCCAGTACTTC
many	NA	TRBJ2-3	TRBV28	CASSRADTQYF	TGTGCCAGTTCGAGGGCAGATACGCAGTATTTT
many	NA	TRBJ2-7	TRBV2	CASRGGGYEQYF	TGTGCCAGCAGGGGAGGGGGCTACGAGCAGTACTTC
many	NA	TRBJ1-1	TRBV13	CASSYMDCSAFF	TGTGCCAGCAGCTACATGGACTGCTCGGCTTTCTTT
NA	NA	TRBJ1-5	TRBV18	CASSSGRDTAQHF	TGTGCCAGCTCATCAGGCAGGGACACAGCCCAGCATTTT
many	TRBD1	TRBJ1-1	TRBV11-1	CASSLQGAENTEAFF	TGTGCCAGCAGCCTACAGGGGGCGGAGAACACTGAAGCTTTCTTT
once	NA	TRBJ1-5	TRBV7-9	CASSVMDSGSNQPQHF	TGTGCCAGCAGCGTAATGGACTCAGGTAGCAATCAGCCCCAGCATTTT
NA	TRBD1	TRBJ1-5	TRBV7-8	CASSLDRTGSNQPQHF	TGTGCCAGCAGCTTAGATCGGACAGGTAGCAATCAGCCCCAGCATTTT
NA	TRBD1	TRBJ2-5	TRBV12-3/TRBV12-4	CASSLAPPGTGSQTQYF	TGTGCCAGCAGTTTAGCGCCCCCCGGGACAGGGAGCCAGACCCAGTACTTC
many	NA	TRBJ2-2	TRBV20-1	CSARRAPTGELFF	TGCAGTGCTAGAAGGGCTCCGACCGGGGAGCTGTTTTTT
NA	NA	TRBJ2-3	TRBV30	CAWSKAGSTDTQYF	TGTGCCTGGAGTAAGGCGGGATCGACAGATACGCAGTATTTT
many	NA	TRBJ2-2	TRBV2	CASSEDGLSNTGELFF	TGTGCCAGCAGTGAGGACGGACTCTCGAACACCGGGGAGCTGTTTTTT
NA	NA	TRBJ2-3	TRBV9	CASSVDGPDTQYF	TGTGCCAGCAGCGTAGATGGACCAGATACGCAGTATTTT
many	NA	TRBJ2-1	TRBV7-8	CASSPPIKNEQFF	TGTGCCAGCAGCCCACCCATAAAAAATGAGCAGTTCTTC
many	NA	TRBJ1-2	TRBV6-2/TRBV6-3	CASSYTDRTTNYGYTF	TGTGCCAGCAGTTATACTGACAGGACAACGAACTATGGCTACACCTTC
NA	NA	TRBJ2-3	TRBV27	CASRLWLGGRSDTQYF	TGTGCCAGCAGACTATGGCTGGGTGGGAGGTCAGATACGCAGTATTTT
many	NA	TRBJ2-1	TRBV27	CASTPEAGYGGGSYNEQFF	TGTGCCAGCACCCCGGAAGCGGGCTACGGTGGGGGCTCCTACAATGAGCAGTTCTTC
NA	NA	TRBJ1-4	TRBV6-5	CASSYTASSEKLFF	TGTGCCAGCAGTTACACGGCATCAAGTGAAAAACTGTTTTTT
NA	NA	TRBJ2-1	TRBV5-1	CASSLLASYNEQFF	TGCGCCAGCAGCTTGCTAGCGTCCTACAATGAGCAGTTCTTC
NA	TRBD2	TRBJ2-7	TRBV20-1	CSARPGLAGTYEQYF	TGCAGTGCAAGACCGGGACTAGCGGGAACCTACGAGCAGTACTTC
many	NA	TRBJ1-5	TRBV28	CASSLRQSNQPQHF	TGTGCCAGCAGCCTCAGACAGAGCAATCAGCCCCAGCATTTT
NA	NA	TRBJ1-4	TRBV6-5	CASSYRGREKLFF	TGTGCCAGCAGTTACAGGGGAAGGGAAAAACTGTTTTTT
NA	TRBD2	TRBJ2-1	TRBV7-9	CASSLAKGLAGFTYNEQFF	TGTGCCAGCAGCTTAGCTAAGGGACTAGCGGGATTTACCTACAATGAGCAGTTCTTC
many	NA	TRBJ2-7	TRBV13	CASRPRTASSYEQYF	TGTGCCAGCAGACCAAGGACAGCGAGCTCCTACGAGCAGTACTTC
NA	NA	TRBJ2-7	TRBV5-8	CAMDGYEQYF	TGTGCGATGGACGGTTACGAGCAGTACTTC
many	TRBD1	TRBJ2-7	TRBV28	CASSFQDRVVDEQYF	TGTGCCAGCAGTTTCCAGGACAGGGTTGTTGACGAGCAGTACTTC
many	TRBD2	TRBJ2-1	TRBV7-9	CASSETGTSGRPAFLFF	TGTGCCAGCAGCGAAACCGGGACTAGCGGGAGGCCAGCCTTCCTTTTCTTC
NA	TRBD2	TRBJ2-4	TRBV19	CASSSLQLAGAGKNIQYF	TGTGCCAGTAGTAGTCTTCAACTTGCGGGAGCGGGCAAAAACATTCAGTACTTC
many	TRBD2	TRBJ2-7	TRBV7-2	CASKPFRDRVTSGTYEQYF	TGTGCCAGCAAACCCTTCCGGGACAGGGTGACTAGCGGGACCTACGAGCAGTACTTC
NA	NA	TRBJ2-1	TRBV27	CASSFPISNEQFF	TGTGCCAGCAGTTTCCCTATAAGCAATGAGCAGTTCTTC
NA	TRBD1	TRBJ2-5	TRBV20-1	CSAPTKGQGGLTQYF	TGCAGTGCCCCTACGAAGGGACAGGGGGGGTTGACCCAGTACTTC
many	NA	TRBJ2-7	TRBV7-3	CASSPRGLAATYEQYF	TGTGCCAGCAGCCCACGGGGGCTAGCGGCAACGTACGAGCAGTACTTC
many	NA	TRBJ2-5	TRBV20-1	CSASDSAGETQYF	TGCAGTGCTTCGGACAGCGCTGGGGAGACCCAGTACTTC
many	TRBD2	TRBJ2-7	TRBV28	CASSLPLAGTKNYEQYF	TGTGCCAGCAGTTTACCTCTAGCGGGCACCAAGAACTACGAGCAGTACTTC
many	NA	TRBJ1-2	TRBV7-3	CASSPLGGLDYGYTF	TGTGCCAGCAGCCCACTGGGGGGGCTGGACTATGGCTACACCTTC
few	NA	TRBJ1-2	TRBV30	CAWSVPPGFGYTF	TGTGCCTGGAGTGTACCCCCAGGGTTTGGCTACACCTTC
many	TRBD2	TRBJ2-5	TRBV4-2	CASSQGSGMPRGTQYF	TGTGCCAGCAGCCAGGGGAGCGGGATGCCTCGGGGGACCCAGTACTTC
NA	NA	TRBJ2-3	TRBV4-1	CASSQSTLKRFTDTQYF	TGCGCCAGCAGCCAATCGACCCTAAAGCGCTTCACAGATACGCAGTATTTT